The rows below give T cell receptor beta chains drawn from one sample of a study of blood T cells in healthy people across ages. TCRdb ran MiXCR on the 5' RACE reads and lists one entry per CDR3 protein. Here the sample spans some 1.7 million distinct CDR3 sequences, approximately 28% being singletons. The sequenced sample consisted of blood. The receptor source for this set is a woman aged 30 to 39 in good health. Each CDR3 is given with its conserved first and last residue. A D gene is named only where the DNA matches it firmly. Clone size is given for some rows only: seen once, a few or many times, or a class if the clone is expanded.

J gene: TRBJ1-4
V gene: TRBV7-9
D gene: -
clone size: few
CDR3 protein: CASSHAAGPRFEKLFF

J gene: TRBJ2-5
V gene: TRBV12-3/TRBV12-4
D gene: TRBD2
clone size: -
CDR3 protein: CASSLDTSGRQEAQYF

J gene: TRBJ2-5
V gene: TRBV7-2
D gene: -
clone size: few
CDR3 protein: CASSPSKADQETQYF

J gene: TRBJ2-1
V gene: TRBV7-2
D gene: TRBD1
clone size: once
CDR3 protein: CASSSGQGAILLDDEQFF

J gene: TRBJ2-1
V gene: TRBV6-6
D gene: TRBD1
clone size: many
CDR3 protein: CASSRRDRVREEQFF

J gene: TRBJ2-3
V gene: TRBV9
D gene: -
clone size: many
CDR3 protein: CASSGGITDTQYF

J gene: TRBJ2-3
V gene: TRBV5-1
D gene: -
clone size: -
CDR3 protein: CASGQRLVGGADTQYF

J gene: TRBJ1-6
V gene: TRBV12-3/TRBV12-4
D gene: -
clone size: -
CDR3 protein: CASSLTGIGNSPLHF

J gene: TRBJ2-7
V gene: TRBV20-1
D gene: -
clone size: few
CDR3 protein: CSARQGGEQYF

J gene: TRBJ2-1
V gene: TRBV5-1
D gene: -
clone size: -
CDR3 protein: CASSFRTEDEQFF

J gene: -
V gene: TRBV29-1
D gene: -
clone size: -
CDR3 protein: CGYSTIQETQFF

J gene: TRBJ2-5
V gene: TRBV7-9
D gene: TRBD2
clone size: few
CDR3 protein: CASSYQPLWRGAKETQYF

J gene: TRBJ1-2
V gene: TRBV12-3/TRBV12-4
D gene: -
clone size: many
CDR3 protein: CASSPTGNGGYGYTF

J gene: TRBJ2-7
V gene: TRBV7-6
D gene: -
clone size: many
CDR3 protein: CASGGSSSYEQYF

J gene: TRBJ2-1
V gene: TRBV7-2
D gene: TRBD2
clone size: few
CDR3 protein: CASILLSFGGGPDNEQFF

J gene: TRBJ2-3
V gene: TRBV28
D gene: TRBD1
clone size: -
CDR3 protein: CASTTGGPDTQYF

J gene: TRBJ2-1
V gene: TRBV29-1
D gene: -
clone size: many
CDR3 protein: CSVVDAFSYNEQFF

J gene: TRBJ2-5
V gene: TRBV7-9
D gene: -
clone size: -
CDR3 protein: CASSAGWDAETQYF

J gene: TRBJ2-1
V gene: TRBV20-1
D gene: TRBD1
clone size: few
CDR3 protein: CSAPGTGSYNEQFF

J gene: TRBJ2-2
V gene: TRBV20-1
D gene: TRBD2
clone size: -
CDR3 protein: CSATLADLNTGELFF

J gene: TRBJ1-2
V gene: TRBV20-1
D gene: -
clone size: -
CDR3 protein: CSAQGGIGGYTF

J gene: TRBJ1-5
V gene: TRBV12-3/TRBV12-4
D gene: TRBD1
clone size: -
CDR3 protein: CASSAQLDRGSNQPQHF

J gene: TRBJ2-3
V gene: TRBV29-1
D gene: -
clone size: -
CDR3 protein: CSVEDSGTGGEDTQYF

J gene: TRBJ1-1
V gene: TRBV12-3/TRBV12-4
D gene: -
clone size: -
CDR3 protein: CASSLGPGVGDTEAFF

J gene: TRBJ2-3
V gene: TRBV4-1
D gene: -
clone size: few
CDR3 protein: CASSQAGPVNTDTQYF

J gene: TRBJ2-1
V gene: TRBV2
D gene: -
clone size: many
CDR3 protein: CASTWIYNEQFF

J gene: TRBJ2-7
V gene: TRBV7-9
D gene: -
clone size: many
CDR3 protein: CASSHLGNEQYF

J gene: TRBJ1-5
V gene: TRBV27
D gene: TRBD1
clone size: once
CDR3 protein: CASSSYRTGGGTNQPQHF

J gene: TRBJ2-3
V gene: TRBV5-5
D gene: -
clone size: few
CDR3 protein: CASRGTGTTSTDTQYF

J gene: TRBJ2-1
V gene: TRBV5-1
D gene: TRBD2
clone size: -
CDR3 protein: CASSDTAGGPYEQFF

J gene: TRBJ2-7
V gene: TRBV18
D gene: TRBD1
clone size: few
CDR3 protein: CTSSPPGTGDEQYF

J gene: TRBJ1-2
V gene: TRBV6-4
D gene: TRBD1
clone size: few
CDR3 protein: CASSVTDRGDGYTF

J gene: TRBJ2-1
V gene: TRBV20-1
D gene: TRBD2
clone size: -
CDR3 protein: CSARFGGRAYNEQFF

J gene: TRBJ2-6
V gene: TRBV19
D gene: -
clone size: -
CDR3 protein: CASRQFSGANVLTF

J gene: TRBJ2-3
V gene: TRBV12-3/TRBV12-4
D gene: -
clone size: -
CDR3 protein: CASSPPRARRRDTQYF

J gene: TRBJ1-1
V gene: TRBV20-1
D gene: -
clone size: -
CDR3 protein: CSAPRNGVNTEAFF

J gene: TRBJ1-2
V gene: TRBV6-5
D gene: TRBD1
clone size: -
CDR3 protein: CASSKQRTGVNGYTF

J gene: TRBJ2-7
V gene: TRBV5-1
D gene: -
clone size: -
CDR3 protein: CASSLGTRGAAYEQYF

J gene: TRBJ2-5
V gene: TRBV15
D gene: -
clone size: -
CDR3 protein: CATSRGTTGAYGQYF

J gene: TRBJ2-7
V gene: TRBV2
D gene: TRBD2
clone size: -
CDR3 protein: CASRGLAGAPETRYF

J gene: TRBJ2-1
V gene: TRBV20-1
D gene: TRBD1
clone size: few
CDR3 protein: CSARNRDSSTNEQFF

J gene: -
V gene: TRBV12-3/TRBV12-4
D gene: -
clone size: once
CDR3 protein: CASGRDGGPYNEQYF

J gene: TRBJ2-1
V gene: TRBV19
D gene: TRBD2
clone size: -
CDR3 protein: CASSISAGVFEQFF

J gene: TRBJ1-2
V gene: TRBV27
D gene: TRBD1
clone size: -
CDR3 protein: CASSRGQNGIYGYTF

J gene: TRBJ2-5
V gene: TRBV20-1
D gene: -
clone size: -
CDR3 protein: CSAPASGPATQYF

J gene: TRBJ1-5
V gene: TRBV7-2
D gene: -
clone size: -
CDR3 protein: CASSLGADQPLHF